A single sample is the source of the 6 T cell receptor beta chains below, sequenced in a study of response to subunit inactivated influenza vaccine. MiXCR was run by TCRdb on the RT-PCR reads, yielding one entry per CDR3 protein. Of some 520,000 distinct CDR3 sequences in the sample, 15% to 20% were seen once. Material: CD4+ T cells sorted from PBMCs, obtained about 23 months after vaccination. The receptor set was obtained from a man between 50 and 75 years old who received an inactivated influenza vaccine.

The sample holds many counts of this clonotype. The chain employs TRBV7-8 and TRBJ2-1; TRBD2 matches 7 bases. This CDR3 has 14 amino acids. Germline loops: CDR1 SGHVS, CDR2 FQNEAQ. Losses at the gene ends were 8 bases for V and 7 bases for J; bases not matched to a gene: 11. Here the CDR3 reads CASGRTRSGNEQFF. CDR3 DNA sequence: TGTGCCAGCGGAAGGACTAGAAGTGGTAATGAGCAGTTCTTC.

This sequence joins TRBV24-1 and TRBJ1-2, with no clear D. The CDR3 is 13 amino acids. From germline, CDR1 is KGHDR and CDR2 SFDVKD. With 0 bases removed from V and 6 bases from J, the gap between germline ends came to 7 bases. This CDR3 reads CATSDLHGNGYTF. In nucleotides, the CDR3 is TGTGCCACCAGTGATTTGCATGGAAATGGCTACACCTTC.

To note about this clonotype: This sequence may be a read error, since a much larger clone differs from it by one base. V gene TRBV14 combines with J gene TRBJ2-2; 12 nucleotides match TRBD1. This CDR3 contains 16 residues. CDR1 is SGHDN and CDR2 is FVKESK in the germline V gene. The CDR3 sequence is CASSSGTGGVTGEMFF. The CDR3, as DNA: TGTGCCAGCAGCTCGGGGACAGGGGGCGTCACCGGGGAGATGTTTTTT.

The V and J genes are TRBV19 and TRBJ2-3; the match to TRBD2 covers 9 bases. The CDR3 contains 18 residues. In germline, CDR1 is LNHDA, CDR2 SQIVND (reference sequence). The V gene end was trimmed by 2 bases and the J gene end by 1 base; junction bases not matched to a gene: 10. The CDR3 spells CASSILAGNVIRTDTQYF. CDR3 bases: TGTGCCAGTAGTATACTAGCGGGAAACGTAATTCGCACAGATACGCAGTATTTT. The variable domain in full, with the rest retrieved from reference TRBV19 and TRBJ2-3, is DGGITQSPKYLFRKEGQNVTLSCEQNLNHDAMYWYRQDPGQGLRLIYYSQIVNDFQKGDIAEGYSVSREKKESFPLTVTSAQKNPTAFYLCASSILAGNVIRTDTQYFGPGTRLTVL.

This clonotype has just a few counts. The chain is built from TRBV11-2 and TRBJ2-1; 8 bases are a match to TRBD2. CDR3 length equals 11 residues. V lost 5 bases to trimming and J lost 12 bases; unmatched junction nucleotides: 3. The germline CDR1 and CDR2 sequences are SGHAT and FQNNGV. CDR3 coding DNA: TGTGCCAGCAGCACCGGACTAGCGCAGTTCTTC. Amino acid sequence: CASSTGLAQFF.

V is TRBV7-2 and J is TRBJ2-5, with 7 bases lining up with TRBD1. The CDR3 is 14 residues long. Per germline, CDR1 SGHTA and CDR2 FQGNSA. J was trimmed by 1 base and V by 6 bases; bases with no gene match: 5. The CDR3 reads CASSYTGVQETQYF. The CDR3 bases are TGTGCCAGCAGTTACACAGGGGTCCAAGAGACCCAGTACTTC.